A single sample is the source of the 25 T cell receptor beta chains below, sequenced in a study of blood T cell repertoires in COVID-19. Sequenced by immunoSEQ multiplex PCR; TCRdb stores in-frame clones only, minus some. The repertoire holds tens of thousands of clones, under 80% seen once, with 51% in the top ten. What was sequenced was PBMCs or T cells enriched from blood (not recorded which). All receptors derive from a woman in her fifties or sixties who had been exposed to COVID-19.

The V call is TRBV10-3, the J call TRBJ2-3; weak D call: TRBD2 (6 bases). The germline V gene has CDR1 ENHRY and CDR2 SYGVKD. This CDR3 is built from 14 residues. V shed 6 bases and J shed 3 bases, with 13 bases lying between them. The CDR3 DNA is TGTGCCATCAGCCGAGGGACTTTGACAGATACGCAGTATTTT. Its translation is CAISRGTLTDTQYF.

In its sample, this clone was seen once. The chain links TRBV28 to TRBJ2-3, with 11 bases lining up with TRBD2. Trimming cost V 5 bases and J 0 bases; bases outside gene matches: 4. The CDR3 consists of 16 residues. Germline V gene data show CDR1 as MDHEN and CDR2 as SYDVKM. DNA for the CDR3: TGTGCCAGCAGTGGGAGGACTAGCGGGAGCACAGATACGCAGTATTTT. The encoded protein is CASSGRTSGSTDTQYF.

V gene TRBV29-1 combines with J gene TRBJ1-1, with TRBD1 identical over 8 bases. Trimming removed 7 bases from V and 0 bases from J; junction bases left unmatched: 4. The CDR3 has 13 residues. CDR1 and CDR2 (germline): SQVTM, ANQGSEA. CDR3: CSAPGQVNTEAFF. DNA of the CDR3: TGCAGCGCGCCGGGACAGGTGAACACTGAAGCTTTCTTT. The full variable domain, in which reference TRBV29-1 and TRBJ1-1 provide the parts outside the CDR3, is SAVISQKPSRDICQRGTSLTIQCQVDSQVTMMFWYRQQPGQSLTLIATANQGSEATYESGFVIDKFPISRPNLTFSTLTVSNMSPEDSSIYLCSAPGQVNTEAFFGQGTRLTVV.

This clone showed up just once. The V gene is TRBV29-1, the J gene TRBJ2-1; D may be TRBD1 (6 bases). V shed 3 bases and J shed 10 bases, with 16 bases lying between them. Per germline, CDR1 SQVTM and CDR2 ANQGSEA. The CDR3 totals 13 residues. CDR3 sequence: CSVDTGTRGEQFF. The CDR3 DNA follows: TGCAGCGTTGATACCGGGACAAGAGGAGAGCAGTTCTTC.

In the case of this clone: In the same sample, other DNA sequences code for this CDR3. The CDR3 DNA reads as TGTGCCAGCAGTGGCAGGGTGTACGAGCAGTACTTC. It specifies CASSGRVYEQYF. The chain uses TRBV28 and TRBJ2-7, with a tentative D call TRBD1 (5 bases). This CDR3 spans 12 amino acids. Germline V gene data show CDR1 as MDHEN and CDR2 as SYDVKM. Trimming pared 5 bases from V and 4 bases from J, leaving 9 bases between. The variable domain in full, completed from reference TRBV28 and TRBJ2-7, reads DVKVTQSSRYLVKRTGEKVFLECVQDMDHENMFWYRQDPGLGLRLIYFSYDVKMKEKGDIPEGYSVSREKKERFSLILESASTNQTSMYLCASSGRVYEQYFGPGTRLTVT.

The V gene is TRBV27, the J gene TRBJ2-1, with 7 nucleotides matching TRBD2. V was clipped by 6 bases and J by 2 bases; unmatched bases: 25. Looked up from germline, CDR1 is MNHEY and CDR2 is SMNVEV (reference sequence). This CDR3 is 21 amino acids long. The CDR3 region has the DNA TGTGCCAGCAGCAACTCGGGACTATTTATGGCCTCGAAGGGGACCTACAATGAGCAGTTCTTC. Translation: CASSNSGLFMASKGTYNEQFF.

The chain uses TRBV29-1 and TRBJ1-2; 9 positions match TRBD1. Losses at the gene ends were 7 bases for V and 7 bases for J; bases not matched to a gene: 10. The CDR3 loop spans 13 amino acids. CDR1 and CDR2 from the germline V gene are SQVTM and ANQGSEA. CDR3 in amino acids: CSARDRVTGGYTF. The DNA of the CDR3 is TGCAGCGCCAGGGACAGGGTAACTGGTGGCTACACCTTC. Variable domain in full (rest from reference TRBV29-1 and TRBJ1-2): SAVISQKPSRDICQRGTSLTIQCQVDSQVTMMFWYRQQPGQSLTLIATANQGSEATYESGFVIDKFPISRPNLTFSTLTVSNMSPEDSSIYLCSARDRVTGGYTFGSGTRLTVV.

This clone was counted only a few times. The chain carries TRBV27 and TRBJ1-2; no clear D gene. This CDR3 contains 13 residues. The ends were cut back, 8 bases at V and 4 bases at J, with 14 bases in the middle. CDR1 is MNHEY, CDR2 SMNVEV, per germline (reference sequence). CDR3 region: CASALSGPYGYTF. The CDR3, as DNA: TGTGCCAGCGCCCTCAGCGGGCCCTATGGCTACACCTTC.

This clone came up once. The chain combines TRBV11-3 with TRBJ2-5; TRBD2 agrees at 12 bases. The length of the CDR3 is 16 residues. After removal of 5 bases from V and 5 bases from J, the junction contained 9 bases not matched to a gene. From germline, CDR1 is SGHNT and CDR2 YENEEA. DNA of the CDR3: TGTGCCAGCAGCCGATCTACTAGCGGGAGGAGGGAGACCCAGTACTTC. The encoded protein is CASSRSTSGRRETQYF.

The chain links TRBV7-3 to TRBJ2-3, with TRBD2 matching over 11 bases. Losses at the gene ends were 5 bases for V and 7 bases for J; bases not matched to a gene: 5. The germline gives CDR1 SGHTA, CDR2 FQGTGA. This CDR3 is 14 amino acids long. The DNA of the CDR3 is TGTGCCAGCAGCGGGCTAGCGGGGGGTTATACGCAGTATTTT. Residues: CASSGLAGGYTQYF. Full variable domain (rest looked up from reference TRBV7-3 and TRBJ2-3): GAGVSQTPSNKVTEKGKYVELRCDPISGHTALYWYRQSLGQGPEFLIYFQGTGAADDSGLPNDRFFAVRPEGSVSTLKIQRTERGDSAVYLCASSGLAGGYTQYFGPGTRLTVL.

The chain carries TRBV3-1 (or the pseudogene TRBV3-2) and TRBJ1-2; D gene unclear. The CDR3 spans 16 residues. Germline loops: CDR1 LGHDT, CDR2 YNNKEL (reference sequence). V shed 4 bases and J shed 0 bases, with 15 bases lying between them. DNA for the CDR3: TGTGCCAGCAGCCCGGCGTGGGAGGCAGCTAACTATGGCTACACCTTC. It yields the protein CASSPAWEAANYGYTF.

This chain joins TRBV28 and TRBJ1-1; a weak D match, TRBD1 (5 bases). The CDR3 spans 15 residues. Trimming shortened V by 7 bases and J by 1 base, and 16 bases separated the two germline ends. Looked up from germline, CDR1 is MDHEN and CDR2 is SYDVKM. The CDR3 nucleotides read TGTGCCAGCACCCCGTCCGGGGGGGGGAACACTGAAGCTTTCTTT. Amino acid sequence: CASTPSGGGNTEAFF.

This chain uses TRBV19 with TRBJ1-3; D perhaps matches TRBD1 (6 bases). Germline V lookup: CDR1 LNHDA, CDR2 SQIVND (reference sequence). Trimming took 10 bases from V and 5 from J, leaving 15 bases between them. This CDR3 contains 13 residues. The CDR3 sequence: CATGLDRRNTIYF. CDR3 DNA sequence: TGTGCCACCGGGCTGGACAGACGAAACACCATATATTTT.

The V gene is TRBV19, the J gene TRBJ1-1; the D is unclear. There are 13 residues in the CDR3. V lost 3 bases, J lost 0 bases, and 5 bases lay in between. Germline V CDR1 and CDR2: LNHDA, SQIVND (reference sequence). CDR3 sequence (DNA): TGTGCCAGTAGTATCCGGGTGAACACTGAAGCTTTCTTT. This gives the protein CASSIRVNTEAFF.

The chain has TRBV29-1 and TRBJ1-2; 8 nucleotides match TRBD1. CDR3 size: 14 residues. V dropped 6 bases and J dropped 14; count of bases not matched to a gene: 20. Germline V CDR1 and CDR2: SQVTM, ANQGSEA. As DNA, the CDR3 is TGCAGCGTGAACGTTCTAGGACAGGGAAGAGGCAATACCTTC. This codes for CSVNVLGQGRGNTF.

The gene calls are TRBV27 and TRBJ2-3; 7 positions agree with TRBD2. This CDR3 has 14 residues. Germline CDR1 reads MNHEY; CDR2 reads SMNVEV (reference sequence). Trimming removed 5 bases from V and 8 bases from J; junction bases left unmatched: 10. CDR3 in DNA: TGTGCCAGCAGTCCATCGACTAGCACGGTTACGCAGTATTTT. Translation gives CASSPSTSTVTQYF.

The gene calls are TRBV6-2 or TRBV6-3 and TRBJ2-7; D gene ambiguous. The CDR3 has 14 residues. The germline gives CDR1 MNHEY, CDR2 SVGEGT. The V gene lost 0 bases and the J gene lost 4 bases, with 10 bases spanning the gap. The CDR3 DNA reads TGTGCCAGCAGTTACTCAGTGGGCCCGTACGAGCAGTACTTC. Protein product: CASSYSVGPYEQYF.

The gene calls are TRBV2 and TRBJ1-2, with a tentative D call TRBD1 (6 bases). This CDR3 is 14 amino acids long. Germline-derived CDR1 and CDR2 are SNHLY and FYNNEI. V lost 9 bases, J lost 0 bases, and 14 bases lay in between. CDR3 DNA: TGTGCCAGTAGCCGGGACACAGCTAACTATGGCTACACCTTC. As protein: CASSRDTANYGYTF.

This clone was observed a few times. V usage is TRBV7-2 and J usage is TRBJ2-7; 10 bases match TRBD2. The CDR3 has 16 residues. V trimming: 3 bases; J trimming: 2 bases; junction bases outside the gene matches: 7. Germline V gives CDR1 SGHTA, CDR2 FQGNSA. Here the CDR3 reads CASSFRTSGHPYEQYF. DNA of the CDR3: TGTGCCAGCAGCTTCCGGACTAGCGGTCATCCCTACGAGCAGTACTTC.

This clone was recorded a few times. This rearrangement joins TRBV2 to TRBJ1-5, with 7 bases fitting TRBD1. This CDR3 is 17 amino acids long. The V and J ends lost 3 bases and 0 bases, in that order; junction bases with no gene match: 8. Germline V lookup: CDR1 SNHLY, CDR2 FYNNEI. CDR3 sequence reads: CASSDPGTANSNQPQHF. CDR3 DNA sequence: TGTGCCAGCAGTGATCCCGGGACAGCTAATAGCAATCAGCCCCAGCATTTT.

The V call is TRBV3-1 (or the pseudogene TRBV3-2), the J call TRBJ1-2; the D gene is possibly TRBD1 (5 bases). Germline V gene lookup returns CDR1 LGHDT and CDR2 YNNKEL (reference sequence). The CDR3 runs to 15 residues. Trimming shortened V by 3 bases and J by 4 bases, and 15 bases separated the two germline ends. CDR3 sequence: CASSHRRAISYGYTF. The CDR3 DNA sequence: TGTGCCAGCAGCCATCGCAGGGCTATCAGCTATGGCTACACCTTC.

This sequence joins TRBV6-5 and TRBJ2-3, with 9 bases aligning to TRBD2. Germline V gives CDR1 MNHEY, CDR2 SVGAGI. This CDR3 has 15 residues. J was trimmed by 2 bases and V by 6 bases; bases with no gene match: 6. CDR3 nucleotide sequence: TGTGCCAGCAGCGTAGCGGGAGTGGTCACAGATACGCAGTATTTT. Its translation is CASSVAGVVTDTQYF.

The CDR3 here is CASSFRGATDTQYF. The DNA of the CDR3 is TGTGCCAGCAGCTTCCGGGGGGCCACAGATACGCAGTATTTT. V and J are TRBV7-3 and TRBJ2-3, with D possibly matching TRBD2 (7 bases). Germline CDR1 SGHTA, CDR2 FQGTGA. The V and J ends lost 3 bases and 2 bases respectively, with 9 bases between them. The CDR3 covers 14 residues.

The J gene is TRBJ2-1, the V gene TRBV12-3 or TRBV12-4; the D gene is possibly TRBD1 (6 bases). The V end was cut by 5 bases, the J end by 8 bases, with 7 bases between. The CDR3 extends over 11 amino acids. The CDR3 sequence is CASSPGDEQFF. The CDR3 nucleotides are TGTGCCAGCAGTCCAGGGGATGAGCAGTTCTTC.

This clone was picked up many times. The CDR3 region has the DNA TGTGCCAGCAGCCTCCGACGGACTAGCAACACCGGGGAGCTGTTTTTT. Its translation: CASSLRRTSNTGELFF. The V and J genes are TRBV14 and TRBJ2-2, with 8 bases lining up with TRBD2. The CDR3 loop spans 16 amino acids. CDR1 and CDR2 from the germline V gene are SGHDN and FVKESK. After removal of 4 bases from V and 2 bases from J, the junction contained 6 bases not matched to a gene.